This passage covers 8 T cell receptor beta chains from one sample sequenced in a study of blood T cells in healthy people across ages. Then a second PCR, running roughly 6 to 11 cycles, was carried out with a sample-barcoded 5' primer and a J-beta primer mix. TCRdb reprocessed the 5' RACE reads with MiXCR, giving one entry per CDR3 protein. The data hold around 990,000 distinct CDR3 sequences, with roughly two fifths observed a single time. Source material: blood. The receptors derive from a man between 18 and 35 years old in good health.

The CDR3 DNA reads TGTGCCAGCAGCCAAGATAATGGGGATACGCAGTATTTT. Translating it yields CASSQDNGDTQYF. V usage is TRBV4-2 and J usage is TRBJ2-3, with D hard to call. CDR3 size: 13 residues. Germline CDR1 reads LGHNA; CDR2 reads YNFKEQ. With 0 bases removed from V and 6 bases from J, the gap between germline ends came to 7 bases.

This clonotype was recorded a few times. The chain links TRBV10-3 to TRBJ2-1, with D tentatively TRBD1 (6 bases). The CDR3 length is 13 residues. Germline V gene lookup returns CDR1 ENHRY and CDR2 SYGVKD. The V end lost 4 bases, the J end lost 6 bases, and 10 bases lay between the germline ends. In nucleotides, the CDR3 is TGTGCCATCAGTGGGGGACATTTCAATGAGCAGTTCTTC. It codes for CAISGGHFNEQFF.

The chain's CDR3 is CASSFAYSYNEQFF. Written as DNA, the CDR3 is TGTGCCAGCAGCTTTGCATATTCCTACAATGAGCAGTTCTTC. The rearrangement uses TRBV5-5 and TRBJ2-1; D gene ambiguous. Germline V gene lookup returns CDR1 SGHKS and CDR2 YYEKEE (reference sequence). Deletions cut 2 bases from V and 1 base from J, with 7 bases between. This CDR3 is built from 14 residues. The variable domain in full, completed from reference TRBV5-5 and TRBJ2-1, reads DAGVTQSPTHLIKTRGQQVTLRCSPISGHKSVSWYQQVLGQGPQFIFQYYEKEERGRGNFPDRFSARQFPNYSSELNVNALLLGDSALYLCASSFAYSYNEQFFGPGTRLTVL.

This clonotype was observed a few times. The chain combines TRBV20-1 with TRBJ1-5, with a possible D match to TRBD1 (5 bases). CDR1 is DFQATT and CDR2 is SNEGSKA in the germline V gene (reference sequence). The CDR3 extends over 14 amino acids. With 5 bases removed from V and 4 bases from J, the gap between germline ends came to 15 bases. CDR3 sequence (DNA): TGCAGTGCTCGGCCCAGGGTCCTTAATCAGCCCCAGCATTTT. It translates to CSARPRVLNQPQHF.

This chain joins TRBV9 and TRBJ2-1, with D hard to call. The V end was cut by 3 bases, the J end by 4 bases, with 14 bases between. This CDR3 is 15 amino acids long. Germline V gives CDR1 SGDLS, CDR2 YYNGEE. The CDR3 DNA sequence: TGTGCCAGCAGCGCTCGCGAGGAAGGATACAATGAGCAGTTCTTC. The encoded protein is CASSAREEGYNEQFF.

This chain joins TRBV5-1 and TRBJ1-4; D might be TRBD1 (5 bases). Germline V gives CDR1 SGHRS, CDR2 YFSETQ. The germline V and J ends were trimmed by 0 bases and 8 bases, with 17 bases remaining between them. The CDR3 has 16 residues. In DNA form, the CDR3 reads TGCGCCAGCAGCTTGGCTGGAGGGTCAGGGACGGAAAAACTGTTTTTT. This translates into CASSLAGGSGTEKLFF.

This clonotype was seen just once. The gene calls are TRBV29-1 and TRBJ1-5, with unresolved D. Germline CDR1 SQVTM, CDR2 ANQGSEA. The CDR3 spans 14 residues. V was shortened by 3 bases and J by 0 bases, with 9 bases between the two germline ends. CDR3 sequence reads: CSVDAGDSNQPQHF. DNA of the CDR3: TGCAGCGTTGATGCCGGGGATAGCAATCAGCCCCAGCATTTT. The full variable domain, its missing parts supplied by reference TRBV29-1 and TRBJ1-5, is SAVISQKPSRDICQRGTSLTIQCQVDSQVTMMFWYRQQPGQSLTLIATANQGSEATYESGFVIDKFPISRPNLTFSTLTVSNMSPEDSSIYLCSVDAGDSNQPQHFGDGTRLSIL.

The gene calls are TRBV6-1 and TRBJ1-5, with D perhaps matching TRBD1 (5 bases). Germline V lookup: CDR1 MNHNS, CDR2 SASEGT. The V and J ends lost 4 bases and 4 bases respectively, with 14 bases between them. This CDR3 comprises 15 residues. The CDR3 loop is CASSALGVPNQPQHF. CDR3 in DNA: TGTGCCAGCAGTGCTCTGGGGGTGCCTAATCAGCCCCAGCATTTT.